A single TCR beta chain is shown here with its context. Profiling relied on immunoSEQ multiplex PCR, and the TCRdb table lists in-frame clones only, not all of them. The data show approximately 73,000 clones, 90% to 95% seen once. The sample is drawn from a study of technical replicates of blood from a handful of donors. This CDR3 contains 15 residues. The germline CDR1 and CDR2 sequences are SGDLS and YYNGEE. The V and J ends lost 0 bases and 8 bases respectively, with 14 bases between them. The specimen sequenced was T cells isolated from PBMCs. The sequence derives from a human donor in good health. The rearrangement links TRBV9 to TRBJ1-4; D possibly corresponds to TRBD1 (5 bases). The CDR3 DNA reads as TGTGCCAGCAGCGTAGCGGGGGTGATAGGAGAAAAACTGTTTTTT. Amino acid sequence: CASSVAGVIGEKLFF.